This T cell receptor (beta chain) emerged from a study of T cell responses to AZD1222 COVID-19 vaccine. V shed 4 bases, J shed 4 bases, and the junction held 6 bases outside the gene matches. Germline V lookup: CDR1 MGHRA, CDR2 YSYEKL. This CDR3 has 16 amino acids. The study's findings and limits: The donor group comprised mostly white British people and more females; the analysis possibly underestimated clonal diversity. Of spike-specific TCRs, nearly half reportedly target regions left unmutated in variants. CD4 TCRs linked to vaccination spanned spike, dominating at 160-218 and 743-854.

Concerning this clone: What it binds is unknown.

TCRdb's copy holds only in-frame clones and misses some; the assay was immunoSEQ multiplex PCR. The sample includes about 170,000 clones, around nine tenths of them seen just once. This chain joins TRBV4-1 and TRBJ1-6; 8 nucleotides agree with TRBD1. Sequenced here: peripheral blood, sampled on day 0 of AZD1222 vaccination. The TCR was taken from an adult in good health. In nucleotides, the CDR3 is TGCGCCAGCAGCCCCGGGACAGGTCCTTATAATTCACCCCTCCACTTT. As protein: CASSPGTGPYNSPLHF.